Below, 14 T cell receptor beta chains from the same sample are listed, as sequenced in a study of T cells in Graves' hyperthyroidism and ophthalmopathy. TCR beta CDR3 sequences were amplified from RNA transcripts. Researchers ran a first-round RT-PCR on the TCR CDR3 using the HTBI primer set. TCRdb analysed the multiplex PCR reads with MiXCR anew, one entry per CDR3 protein. Among about 50,000 distinct CDR3 sequences, 40% to 55% were seen once, and the ten largest hold around 12%. Sequenced material: blood. These receptors were collected from a woman between 25 and 40 years old with Graves' ophthalmopathy.

By frequency in the sample, this clonotype is medium-sized. The chain combines TRBV10-3 with TRBJ1-2; 8 bases map to TRBD1. The CDR3 contains 14 residues. Germline V gene sequence: CDR1 ENHRY, CDR2 SYGVKD. The V and J ends lost 6 bases and 3 bases, in that order; junction bases with no gene match: 6. The CDR3 loop is CAIRPGGRDYGYTF. CDR3 coding DNA: TGTGCCATCAGACCAGGGGGCAGGGACTATGGCTACACCTTC.

As regards this clonotype: Likely a read error: the CDR3 ends without its conserved phenylalanine or tryptophan. The DNA is omitted, as the CDR3 cannot be located on it reliably, and the CDR3 follows TCRdb's listing. The chain links TRBV28 to TRBJ2-5; TRBD1 is taken as the D call from the table, unchecked against the DNA. Germline V gene lookup returns CDR1 MDHEN and CDR2 SYDVKM. Including both end residues, the CDR3 is 8 amino acids long. The CDR3 sequence: CVSSTPGH.

In regard to this clonotype: This clone may be a read error of a much larger clone one base away. This chain links TRBV28 with TRBJ1-2; D gene ambiguous. Trimming took 7 bases from V and 4 from J, leaving 16 bases between them. There are 14 residues in the CDR3. Germline assignment: CDR1 MDHEN and CDR2 SYDVKM. CDR3 coding DNA: TGTGCCAGCAAACTATCTAGGACTAGCTATGGCTACACCTTC. This translates into CASKLSRTSYGYTF.

This clonotype came up many times. The rearrangement joins TRBV20-1 to TRBJ2-2, with 9 bases matching TRBD2. J lost 5 bases, V lost 1 base, and 11 bases had no gene match. This CDR3 is built from 17 residues. CDR1 is DFQATT and CDR2 is SNEGSKA in the germline V gene (reference sequence). The CDR3 DNA reads as TGCAGTGCTAGAGTTGGTAGCGGGAGCGAGTTGACCGGGGAGCTGTTTTTT. Amino acids: CSARVGSGSELTGELFF.

This clonotype was counted between two and nine times. The rearrangement joins TRBV18 to TRBJ2-3; D call uncertain. V was clipped by 3 bases and J by 1 base, with 5 bases between them. From germline, CDR1 is KGHSH and CDR2 LQKENI. The CDR3 is 13 amino acids. The CDR3 sequence is CASSPPGTDTQYF. The CDR3 nucleotides are TGTGCCAGCTCACCCCCCGGCACAGATACGCAGTATTTT. The whole variable domain, remainder taken from reference TRBV18 and TRBJ2-3, is NAGVMQNPRHLVRRRGQEARLRCSPMKGHSHVYWYRQLPEEGLKFMVYLQKENIIDESGMPKERFSAEFPKEGPSILRIQQVVRGDSAAYFCASSPPGTDTQYFGPGTRLTVL.

The chain employs TRBV11-1 and TRBJ1-2; D ambiguous. Deletions cut 2 bases from V and 8 bases from J, with 12 bases between. The CDR3 covers 13 residues. CDR1 is SGHAT, CDR2 FQDESV, per germline (reference sequence). CDR3 DNA: TGTGCCAGCAGCTTATCCGAGGGCAGCGGCTACACCTTC. Translation gives CASSLSEGSGYTF.

In this sample, this clonotype turned up many times. The chain is built from TRBV2 and TRBJ2-2, with TRBD1 matching 7 bases. V gave up 7 bases and J gave up 5 bases; unmatched junction bases: 4. Per germline, CDR1 SNHLY and CDR2 FYNNEI. The CDR3 is 13 residues long. The CDR3 region is CASTTGVTGELFF. CDR3 nucleotides: TGTGCCAGCACCACAGGGGTTACCGGGGAGCTGTTTTTT. The whole variable domain, remainder taken from reference TRBV2 and TRBJ2-2, is EPEVTQTPSHQVTQMGQEVILRCVPISNHLYFYWYRQILGQKVEFLVSFYNNEISEKSEIFDDQFSVERPDGSNFTLKIRSTKLEDSAMYFCASTTGVTGELFFGEGSRLTVL.

Many counts were recorded for this clonotype. The genes are TRBV6-1 and TRBJ2-7; 13 nucleotides match TRBD2. The CDR3 extends over 16 amino acids. J was trimmed by 6 bases and V by 4 bases; bases with no gene match: 9. Germline assignment: CDR1 MNHNS and CDR2 SASEGT. The CDR3 loop is CASSGVGLAGAGEQYF. The CDR3, as DNA: TGTGCCAGCAGTGGAGTTGGACTAGCGGGAGCTGGCGAGCAGTACTTC.

By share of the sample, this clonotype is medium-sized. The chain combines TRBV15 with TRBJ2-7; D unclear. Germline CDR1 and CDR2: LNHNV and YYDKDF (reference sequence). V was shortened by 0 bases and J by 5 bases, with 11 bases between the two germline ends. The CDR3 extends over 14 amino acids. CDR3 bases: TGTGCCACCAGCAGAGATGCTGGGTTCCACGAGCAGTACTTC. This translates into CATSRDAGFHEQYF.

The chain joins TRBV2 to TRBJ2-1, with TRBD2 identical over 16 bases. Germline assignment: CDR1 SNHLY and CDR2 FYNNEI. After removal of 6 bases from V and 7 bases from J, the junction contained 9 bases not matched to a gene. The CDR3 spans 17 residues. Here the CDR3 DNA reads TGTGCCAGCAGGGCGGGACTAGCGGGAGGGCCTTGGAATGAGCAGTTCTTC. Encoded protein: CASRAGLAGGPWNEQFF.

This chain uses TRBV10-3 with TRBJ2-7; 12 nucleotides agree with TRBD2. V trimming: 11 bases; J trimming: 5 bases; junction bases outside the gene matches: 10. CDR3 length: 14 amino acids. Germline-derived CDR1 and CDR2 are ENHRY and SYGVKD. CDR3: CAAIGLAGLDEQYF. CDR3 DNA sequence: TGTGCCGCCATAGGACTAGCGGGACTGGACGAGCAGTACTTC.

CDR3 sequence: CASKGLAGHNEQFF. CDR3 bases: TGTGCCAGCAAAGGACTAGCGGGCCACAATGAGCAGTTCTTC. V and J are TRBV27 and TRBJ2-1; 11 bases align to TRBD2. This CDR3 spans 14 amino acids. CDR1 MNHEY and CDR2 SMNVEV come from the germline V gene (reference sequence). The junction had 4 bases not matched to a gene; V was cut back by 7 bases and J by 5 bases.

This clonotype appeared many times. The junction departs from germline at one end; a sequencing error may be responsible. The V and J genes are TRBV5-4 and TRBJ1-1; D gene uncertain. Looked up from germline, CDR1 is SGHNT and CDR2 is YYREEE (reference sequence). This CDR3 contains 13 residues. CDR3 nucleotide sequence: TGTGCTAGCAGCTTATCTAAGAACACTGAAGCTTTCTTT. This encodes CASSLSKNTEAFF.

This clonotype was counted many times. CDR3 bases: TGTGCCAGCAGCTTAGGGACAGCGAACACTGAAGCTTTCTTT. As protein: CASSLGTANTEAFF. The chain carries TRBV5-6 and TRBJ1-1, with 7 bases that match TRBD1. The CDR3 totals 14 residues. V trimming: 2 bases; J trimming: 1 base; junction bases outside the gene matches: 2. Germline V gene sequence: CDR1 SGHDT, CDR2 YYEEEE.